Presented here are 30 T cell receptor beta chains from one specimen sequenced in a study of resident and recirculating memory T cells in vitiligo. Sequencing was performed with immunoSEQ multiplex PCR; in TCRdb, only in-frame clones are kept and a portion is missing. The sample carries about 76,000 clones, roughly nine tenths recorded once. Source material: blood. The receptor source for this set is a male donor with vitiligo.

This rearrangement joins TRBV29-1 to TRBJ2-1; D possibly corresponds to TRBD2 (6 bases). V lost 5 bases and J lost 6, with 8 bases in between. The germline V gene encodes CDR1 SQVTM and CDR2 ANQGSEA. The CDR3 is 11 amino acids. CDR3 DNA sequence: TGCAGCGTTTCGGAGGGCAATGAGCAGTTCTTC. It codes for CSVSEGNEQFF.

The chain is built from TRBV11-2 and TRBJ2-5, with TRBD2 matching 8 bases. The J segment lost 4 bases and the V segment lost 6 bases, leaving 10 bases of the junction unmatched. Germline CDR1 and CDR2: SGHAT and FQNNGV. This CDR3 has 15 amino acids. The CDR3 DNA follows: TGTGCCAGCAGACAAGCGGGAGCCGGGGGAGAGACCCAGTACTTC. The encoded protein is CASRQAGAGGETQYF.

CDR3 nucleotide sequence: TGTGCCAGCAGCTTAACCGGGACTAGCGGGATAGAGACCCAGTACTTC. It specifies CASSLTGTSGIETQYF. The V and J genes are TRBV7-9 and TRBJ2-5; 13 bases align to TRBD2. The CDR3 consists of 16 residues. From germline, CDR1 is SEHNR and CDR2 FQNEAQ (reference sequence). V gave up 2 bases and J gave up 4 bases; unmatched junction bases: 4.

The chain combines TRBV2 with TRBJ1-1, with D tentatively TRBD1 (5 bases). CDR1 SNHLY and CDR2 FYNNEI come from the germline V gene. V was pared by 4 bases and J by 3 bases, with 9 bases between. This CDR3 is 13 amino acids long. The CDR3 region is CASSGDSYTEAFF. Here the CDR3 DNA reads TGTGCCAGCAGTGGAGACAGCTACACTGAAGCTTTCTTT.

The V and J genes are TRBV2 and TRBJ1-5, with 7 bases fitting TRBD1. Germline-derived CDR1 and CDR2 are SNHLY and FYNNEI. Germline trimming cut 4 bases from V and 6 bases from J; bases unmatched to any gene: 6. The CDR3 consists of 14 residues. In DNA, the CDR3 is TGTGCCAGCAGTGGACAGGGTAGCGTTCAGCCCCAGCATTTT. Protein sequence: CASSGQGSVQPQHF.

The chain carries TRBV10-2 and TRBJ2-2, with TRBD2 matching over 7 bases. Trimming took 4 bases from V and 3 from J; bases not matched to a gene: 5. The CDR3 extends over 15 amino acids. Germline CDR1 reads WSHSY; CDR2 reads SAAADI. The CDR3 DNA reads as TGCGCCAGCAGTGCACGGGGAGGGGACACCGGGGAGCTGTTTTTT. Translating it yields CASSARGGDTGELFF.

The CDR3 loop reads CATGQGVTVGQQYF. The CDR3 DNA reads as TGTGCCACGGGACAGGGGGTTACCGTGGGTCAGCAGTACTTC. The chain recombines TRBV2 with TRBJ2-7; 11 nucleotides line up with TRBD1. The CDR3 is 14 residues long. Germline CDR1 is SNHLY and CDR2 is FYNNEI. Germline trimming cut 10 bases from V and 8 bases from J; bases unmatched to any gene: 13. The whole variable domain, filled in from reference TRBV2 and TRBJ2-7, reads EPEVTQTPSHQVTQMGQEVILRCVPISNHLYFYWYRQILGQKVEFLVSFYNNEISEKSEIFDDQFSVERPDGSNFTLKIRSTKLEDSAMYFCATGQGVTVGQQYFGPGTRLTVT.

The chain recombines TRBV7-2 with TRBJ2-7; a weak D match, TRBD2 (6 bases). The length of the CDR3 is 15 residues. The germline V and J ends were trimmed by 0 bases and 4 bases, with 13 bases remaining between them. Germline-derived CDR1 and CDR2 are SGHTA and FQGNSA. CDR3 in amino acids: CASSLAGGLLYEQYF. The CDR3 DNA is TGTGCCAGCAGCTTAGCGGGGGGACTCTTATACGAGCAGTACTTC.

Concerning this clone: This specimen includes other DNA sequences encoding the same CDR3. The DNA of the CDR3 is TGTGCCAGCAGCCTAGGACTAGCGGGTGGCACAGATACGCAGTATTTT. Its translation: CASSLGLAGGTDTQYF. This chain connects TRBV11-3 to TRBJ2-3; TRBD2 matches at 11 bases. The germline V gene encodes CDR1 SGHNT and CDR2 YENEEA. V shed 5 bases, J shed 1 base, and the junction held 5 bases outside the gene matches. The CDR3 spans 16 residues.

This chain connects TRBV7-8 to TRBJ2-7, with 8 positions matching TRBD2. The CDR3 loop spans 19 amino acids. Germline V gene data show CDR1 as SGHVS and CDR2 as FQNEAQ. V dropped 0 bases and J dropped 7; count of bases not matched to a gene: 20. CDR3 residues: CASSLAEGLAPAGRLEQYF. The CDR3 DNA is TGTGCCAGCAGCTTAGCGGAAGGACTAGCACCCGCAGGACGATTGGAGCAGTACTTC.

The chain links TRBV29-1 to TRBJ1-3; D remains unclear. CDR1 is SQVTM, CDR2 ANQGSEA, per germline. CDR3 length: 11 residues. V was shortened by 5 bases and J by 7 bases, with 9 bases between the two germline ends. The CDR3 sequence: CSVWRGNTIYF. The CDR3 DNA follows: TGCAGCGTTTGGAGAGGTAACACCATATATTTT.

This chain links TRBV19 with TRBJ2-7; the match to TRBD2 covers 13 bases. Per germline, CDR1 LNHDA and CDR2 SQIVND (reference sequence). V was clipped by 3 bases and J by 2 bases; unmatched bases: 7. The length of the CDR3 is 17 residues. CDR3 coding DNA: TGTGCCAGTAGTATGGGAGGACTAGCGGGAGATACCTACGAGCAGTACTTC. This gives the protein CASSMGGLAGDTYEQYF.

The J gene is TRBJ2-2, the V gene TRBV6-5; 7 bases are shared with TRBD1. Looked up from germline, CDR1 is MNHEY and CDR2 is SVGAGI. The V gene end was trimmed by 4 bases and the J gene end by 4 bases; junction bases not matched to a gene: 6. The CDR3 is 15 residues long. The CDR3 sequence is CASSSTGAGTGELFF. The CDR3 DNA reads TGTGCCAGCAGTTCAACAGGGGCTGGCACCGGGGAGCTGTTTTTT.

This clone came up once. V gene TRBV18 combines with J gene TRBJ2-3; TRBD1 matches at 7 bases. This CDR3 is built from 15 residues. J lost 2 bases, V lost 5 bases, and 7 bases had no gene match. From germline, CDR1 is KGHSH and CDR2 LQKENI. The CDR3, as DNA: TGTGCCAGCTCAGAGGGGACAGCACTCACAGATACGCAGTATTTT. Translation: CASSEGTALTDTQYF.

J is TRBJ1-1 and V is TRBV25-1; possible D gene TRBD1, 6 bases. This CDR3 region has 14 residues. The V end lost 6 bases, the J end lost 6 bases, and 17 bases lay between the germline ends. The germline gives CDR1 MGHDK, CDR2 SYGVNS. The CDR3 bases are TGTGCCAGCAGCCCGGCCCACAGGGAAGCTGAAGCTTTCTTT. Amino acid sequence: CASSPAHREAEAFF.

The CDR3 DNA reads as TGTGCCAGCAGCGGAAGACAGGGTCCATACGAGCAGTACTTC. Its translation is CASSGRQGPYEQYF. The J gene is TRBJ2-7, the V gene TRBV9; 7 positions agree with TRBD1. The CDR3 runs to 14 residues. Germline-derived CDR1 and CDR2 are SGDLS and YYNGEE. Trimming took 3 bases from V and 4 from J; bases not matched to a gene: 7. The full variable domain, rest sourced from reference TRBV9 and TRBJ2-7, is DSGVTQTPKHLITATGQRVTLRCSPRSGDLSVYWYQQSLDQGLQFLIQYYNGEERAKGNILERFSAQQFPDLHSELNLSSLELGDSALYFCASSGRQGPYEQYFGPGTRLTVT.

The rearrangement links TRBV18 to TRBJ2-1; TRBD2 agrees at 16 bases. Germline CDR1 KGHSH, CDR2 LQKENI. The length of the CDR3 is 20 residues. V was pared by 3 bases and J by 3 bases, with 11 bases of the junction left unmatched. CDR3 sequence reads: CASSPPSGTSGRAFYNEQFF. DNA for the CDR3: TGTGCCAGCTCACCCCCTTCCGGGACTAGCGGGAGGGCCTTCTACAATGAGCAGTTCTTC.

The V gene is TRBV28, the J gene TRBJ1-5; the match to TRBD1 covers 7 bases. V was clipped by 3 bases and J by 5 bases; unmatched bases: 13. In germline, CDR1 is MDHEN, CDR2 SYDVKM. This CDR3 contains 17 residues. In DNA, the CDR3 is TGTGCCAGCAGTTTGTACAGGGGCGCCATTGCCGATCAGCCCCAGCATTTT. Translation: CASSLYRGAIADQPQHF.

This clone was seen a handful of times. The chain recombines TRBV7-6 with TRBJ1-3; 7 nucleotides match TRBD1. The CDR3 sequence is 15 residues long. The junction had 7 bases not matched to a gene; V was cut back by 4 bases and J by 4 bases. CDR1 SGHVS and CDR2 FNYEAQ come from the germline V gene. The CDR3 protein is CASSSLTDRGNTIYF. The CDR3 DNA sequence: TGTGCCAGCAGCTCGCTAACGGACAGGGGAAACACCATATATTTT.

The chain carries TRBV7-3 and TRBJ2-2; TRBD2 agrees at 9 bases. V lost 1 base to trimming and J lost 4 bases; unmatched junction nucleotides: 7. The V gene's germline CDR1 is SGHTA and CDR2 FQGTGA. The CDR3 is 17 amino acids. The CDR3 spells CASSLMAGSGSTGELFF. For the CDR3, the DNA is TGTGCCAGCAGCTTAATGGCGGGTAGCGGGAGCACCGGGGAGCTGTTTTTT.

The rearrangement joins TRBV6-1 to TRBJ2-1; TRBD2 matches at 11 bases. Unmatched junction bases numbered 11, after V lost 2 bases and J lost 8 bases. The CDR3 length is 17 residues. Germline V lookup: CDR1 MNHNS, CDR2 SASEGT. The CDR3 loop is CASSELRTSGSFDEQFF. CDR3 nucleotides: TGTGCCAGCAGTGAACTCCGAACTAGCGGGAGCTTCGATGAGCAGTTCTTC.

The chain uses TRBV10-3 and TRBJ2-3; maybe TRBD2 (6 bases). The length of the CDR3 is 17 residues. The germline CDR1 and CDR2 sequences are ENHRY and SYGVKD. Deletions cut 3 bases from V and 2 bases from J, with 18 bases between. The CDR3 bases are TGTGCCATCAGTGAATTAGCAGCGGGCGAATCCACAGATACGCAGTATTTT. Protein sequence: CAISELAAGESTDTQYF.

V usage is TRBV6-4 and J usage is TRBJ1-4; 12 bases are shared with TRBD1. Germline V gives CDR1 MRHNA, CDR2 SNTAGT. After removal of 8 bases from V and 8 bases from J, the junction contained 12 bases not matched to a gene. The CDR3 consists of 16 residues. The CDR3 protein is CASSPGTGGAGEKLFF. The CDR3 coding sequence is TGTGCCAGCTCTCCTGGGACAGGGGGCGCGGGAGAAAAACTGTTTTTT.

The chain has TRBV13 and TRBJ1-1; D unresolved. CDR1 and CDR2 from the germline V gene are PRHDT and FYEKMQ (reference sequence). Deletions cut 2 bases from V and 5 bases from J, with 15 bases between. The CDR3 is 15 residues long. The CDR3 nucleotides are TGTGCCAGCAGCTTATCCCCAGCGGGGTTGACTGAAGCTTTCTTT. This translates into CASSLSPAGLTEAFF.

On this clone: One junction end disagrees with the germline gene, perhaps due to a read error. The rearrangement joins TRBV6-6 to TRBJ2-3, with D possibly TRBD2 on 6 matching bases. CDR1 MNHNY and CDR2 SVGAGI come from the germline V gene (reference sequence). CDR3 length: 15 amino acids. CDR3 sequence reads: CASSDSGTAYITQYF. CDR3 in DNA: TGTGCCAGCAGTGACTCCGGGACTGCCTATATTACGCAGTATTTT.

The chain uses TRBV28 and TRBJ2-2; TRBD1 agrees at 7 bases. Germline V gene data show CDR1 as MDHEN and CDR2 as SYDVKM. The length of the CDR3 is 15 residues. V was clipped by 3 bases and J by 9 bases; unmatched bases: 10. The CDR3 DNA reads as TGTGCCAGCAGTTTGGGGACAGCGGTGGTCCGGGAGCTGTTTTTT. Protein product: CASSLGTAVVRELFF.

This chain joins TRBV27 and TRBJ1-1, with 11 bases fitting TRBD1. This CDR3 has 13 residues. CDR1 MNHEY and CDR2 SMNVEV come from the germline V gene (reference sequence). Unmatched junction bases numbered 3, after V lost 2 bases and J lost 10 bases. CDR3 in amino acids: CASSLGQGAIAFF. Here the CDR3 DNA reads TGTGCCAGCAGTTTAGGACAGGGGGCGATAGCTTTCTTT.

The rearrangement links TRBV9 to TRBJ2-7; D gene uncertain. Germline loops: CDR1 SGDLS, CDR2 YYNGEE. V shed 4 bases and J shed 5 bases, with 16 bases lying between them. The CDR3 has 14 amino acids. DNA of the CDR3: TGTGCCAGCAGCCTAGGACGAGGCCGCGACGAGCAGTACTTC. Its protein product is CASSLGRGRDEQYF.

The chain has TRBV4-1 and TRBJ2-3; TRBD1 is a possible D gene (6 bases). Trimming left V 4 bases short and J 2 bases short, with 13 bases between. The germline V gene encodes CDR1 MGHRA and CDR2 YSYEKL. This CDR3 comprises 15 residues. This CDR3 is CASSPPGHLTDTQYF. In DNA, the CDR3 is TGCGCCAGCAGCCCACCGGGACACCTCACAGATACGCAGTATTTT.

This chain uses TRBV12-5 with TRBJ2-1; the D gene is possibly TRBD2 (6 bases). V was clipped by 2 bases and J by 9 bases, with 11 bases between them. The CDR3 has 13 amino acids. CDR1 is LGHNT and CDR2 is FRNRAP in the germline V gene. For the CDR3, the DNA is TGTGCTAGTGGTTTGACCGGGGGAGGTGAGCAGTTCTTC. The encoded protein is CASGLTGGGEQFF.